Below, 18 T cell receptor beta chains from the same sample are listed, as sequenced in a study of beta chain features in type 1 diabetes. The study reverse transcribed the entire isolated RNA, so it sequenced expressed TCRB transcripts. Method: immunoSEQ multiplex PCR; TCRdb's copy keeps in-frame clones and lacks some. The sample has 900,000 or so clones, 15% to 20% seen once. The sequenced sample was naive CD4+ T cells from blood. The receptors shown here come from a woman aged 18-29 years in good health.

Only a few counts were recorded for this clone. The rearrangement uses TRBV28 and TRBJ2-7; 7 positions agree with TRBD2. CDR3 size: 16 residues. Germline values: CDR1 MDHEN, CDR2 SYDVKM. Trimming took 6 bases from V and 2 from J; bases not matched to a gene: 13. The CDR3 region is CASSGLGRGRAYEQYF. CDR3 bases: TGTGCCAGCAGCGGCCTTGGGCGGGGGAGGGCCTACGAGCAGTACTTC.

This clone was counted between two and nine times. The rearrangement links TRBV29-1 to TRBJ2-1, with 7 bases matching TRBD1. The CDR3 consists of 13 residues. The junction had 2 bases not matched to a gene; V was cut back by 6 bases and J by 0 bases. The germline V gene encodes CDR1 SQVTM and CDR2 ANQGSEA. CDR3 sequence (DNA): TGCAGCGTCAGACAGGGCTCCTACAATGAGCAGTTCTTC. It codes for CSVRQGSYNEQFF.

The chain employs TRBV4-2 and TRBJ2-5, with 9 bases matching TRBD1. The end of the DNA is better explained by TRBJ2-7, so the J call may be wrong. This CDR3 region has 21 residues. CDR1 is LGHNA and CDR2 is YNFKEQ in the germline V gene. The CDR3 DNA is TGTGCCAGCAGCCAGATAAAGACCTCCCGGGACAGGGACGGTACGTCCTACGAGCAGTACTTC. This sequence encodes CASSQIKTSRDRDGTSYEQYF.

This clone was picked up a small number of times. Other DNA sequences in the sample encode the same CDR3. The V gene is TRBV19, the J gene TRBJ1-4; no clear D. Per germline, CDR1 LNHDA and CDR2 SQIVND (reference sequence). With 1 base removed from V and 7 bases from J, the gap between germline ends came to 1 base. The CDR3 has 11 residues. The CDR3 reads CASSIGEKLFF. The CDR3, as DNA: TGTGCCAGTAGTATAGGTGAAAAACTGTTTTTT.

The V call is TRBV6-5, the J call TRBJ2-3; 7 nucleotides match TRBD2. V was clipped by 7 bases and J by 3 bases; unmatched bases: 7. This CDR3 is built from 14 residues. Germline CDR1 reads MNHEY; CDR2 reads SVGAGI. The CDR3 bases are TGTGCCAGCACCCAGCGGGAAGGGACAGATACGCAGTATTTT. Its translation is CASTQREGTDTQYF.

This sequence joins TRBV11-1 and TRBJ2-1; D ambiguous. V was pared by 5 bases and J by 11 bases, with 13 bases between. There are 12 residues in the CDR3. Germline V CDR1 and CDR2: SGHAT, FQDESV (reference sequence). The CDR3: CASSRGVEKQFF. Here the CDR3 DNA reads TGTGCCAGCAGCCGTGGGGTGGAAAAGCAGTTCTTC.

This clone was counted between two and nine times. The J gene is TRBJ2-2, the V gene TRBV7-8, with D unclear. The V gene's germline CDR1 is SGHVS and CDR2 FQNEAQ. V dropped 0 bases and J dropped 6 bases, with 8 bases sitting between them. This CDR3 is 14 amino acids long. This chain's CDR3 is CASSLASQSGELFF. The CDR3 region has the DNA TGTGCCAGCAGCTTAGCGAGTCAATCCGGGGAGCTGTTTTTT.

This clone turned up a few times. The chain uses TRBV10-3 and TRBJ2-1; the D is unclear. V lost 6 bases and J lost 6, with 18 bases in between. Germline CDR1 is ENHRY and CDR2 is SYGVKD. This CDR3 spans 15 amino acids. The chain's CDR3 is CAISLGRIDGNEQFF. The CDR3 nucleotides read TGTGCCATCAGCCTTGGGCGGATCGATGGCAATGAGCAGTTCTTC.

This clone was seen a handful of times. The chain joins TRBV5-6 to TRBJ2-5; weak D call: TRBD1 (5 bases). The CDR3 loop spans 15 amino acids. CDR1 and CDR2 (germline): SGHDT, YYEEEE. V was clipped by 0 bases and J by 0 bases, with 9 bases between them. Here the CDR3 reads CASSLDQGNQETQYF. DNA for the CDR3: TGTGCCAGCAGCTTGGACCAGGGCAACCAAGAGACCCAGTACTTC.

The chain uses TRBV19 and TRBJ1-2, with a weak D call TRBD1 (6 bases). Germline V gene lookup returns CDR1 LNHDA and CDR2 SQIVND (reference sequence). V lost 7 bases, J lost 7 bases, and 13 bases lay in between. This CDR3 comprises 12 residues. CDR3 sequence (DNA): TGTGCCAGTAATCACAGGGCGAGTGGCTACACCTTC. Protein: CASNHRASGYTF.

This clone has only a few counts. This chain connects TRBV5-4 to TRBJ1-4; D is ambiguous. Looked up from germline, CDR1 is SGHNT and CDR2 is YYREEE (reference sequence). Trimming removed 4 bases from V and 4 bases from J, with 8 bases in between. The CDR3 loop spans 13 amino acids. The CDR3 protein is CASSHVDNEKLFF. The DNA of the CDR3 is TGTGCCAGCAGCCACGTCGATAATGAAAAACTGTTTTTT.

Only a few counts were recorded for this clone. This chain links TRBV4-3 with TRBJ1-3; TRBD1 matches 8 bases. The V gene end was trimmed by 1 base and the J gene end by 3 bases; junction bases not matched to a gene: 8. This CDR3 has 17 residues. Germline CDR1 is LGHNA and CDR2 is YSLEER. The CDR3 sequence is CASSQAGQAVSGNTIYF. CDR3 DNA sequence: TGCGCCAGCAGCCAAGCGGGACAGGCCGTGAGTGGAAACACCATATATTTT.

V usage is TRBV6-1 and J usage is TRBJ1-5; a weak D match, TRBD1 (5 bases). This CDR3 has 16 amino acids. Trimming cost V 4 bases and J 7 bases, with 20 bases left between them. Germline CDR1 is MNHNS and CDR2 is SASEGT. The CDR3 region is CASSGEGWGLGQPQHF. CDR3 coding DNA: TGTGCCAGCAGTGGTGAAGGATGGGGCCTGGGGCAGCCCCAGCATTTT.

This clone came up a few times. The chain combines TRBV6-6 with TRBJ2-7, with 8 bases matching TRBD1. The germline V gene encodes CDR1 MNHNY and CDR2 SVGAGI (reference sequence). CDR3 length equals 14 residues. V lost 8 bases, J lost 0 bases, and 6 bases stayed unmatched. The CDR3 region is CASGDRSGSYEQYF. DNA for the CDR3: TGTGCCAGCGGGGACAGGAGCGGCTCCTACGAGCAGTACTTC.

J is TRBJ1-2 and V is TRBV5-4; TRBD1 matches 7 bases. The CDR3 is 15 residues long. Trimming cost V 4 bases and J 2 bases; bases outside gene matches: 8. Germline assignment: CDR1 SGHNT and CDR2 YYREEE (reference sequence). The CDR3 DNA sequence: TGTGCCAGCAGCCGTGAGGGGGCGAGGAACTATGGCTACACCTTC. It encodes CASSREGARNYGYTF.

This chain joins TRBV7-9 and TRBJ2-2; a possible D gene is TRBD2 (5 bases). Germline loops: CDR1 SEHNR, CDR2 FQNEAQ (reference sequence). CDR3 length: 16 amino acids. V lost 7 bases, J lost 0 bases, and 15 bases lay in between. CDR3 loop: CASITRAGSNTGELFF. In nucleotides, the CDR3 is TGTGCCAGCATCACTAGGGCGGGCTCGAACACCGGGGAGCTGTTTTTT.

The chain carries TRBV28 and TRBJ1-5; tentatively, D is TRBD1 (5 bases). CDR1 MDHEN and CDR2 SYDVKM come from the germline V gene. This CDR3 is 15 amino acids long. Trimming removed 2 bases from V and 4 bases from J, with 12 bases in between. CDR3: CASSLGGTENQPQHF. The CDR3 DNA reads TGTGCCAGCAGTTTAGGCGGGACGGAAAATCAGCCCCAGCATTTT.

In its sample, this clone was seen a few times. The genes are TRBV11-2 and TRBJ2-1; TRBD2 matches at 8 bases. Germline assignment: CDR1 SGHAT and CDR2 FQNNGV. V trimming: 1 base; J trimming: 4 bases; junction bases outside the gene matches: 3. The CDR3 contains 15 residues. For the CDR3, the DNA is TGTGCCAGCAGCTTAGGGGGCGGGAGGTACAATGAGCAGTTCTTC. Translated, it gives CASSLGGGRYNEQFF.